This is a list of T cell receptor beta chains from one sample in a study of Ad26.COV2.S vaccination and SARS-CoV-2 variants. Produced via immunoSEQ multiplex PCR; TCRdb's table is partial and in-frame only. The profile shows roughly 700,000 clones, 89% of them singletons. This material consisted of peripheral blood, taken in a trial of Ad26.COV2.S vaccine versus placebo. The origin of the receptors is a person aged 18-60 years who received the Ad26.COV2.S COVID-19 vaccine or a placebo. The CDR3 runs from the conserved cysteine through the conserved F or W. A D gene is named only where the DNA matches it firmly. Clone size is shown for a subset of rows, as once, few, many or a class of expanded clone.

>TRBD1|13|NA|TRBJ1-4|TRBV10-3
TGTGCCATCAGCTCCGGGACAGGCGGAAAACTGTTTTTT
CAISSGTGGKLFF
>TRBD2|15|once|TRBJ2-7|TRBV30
TGTGCCTGGGAGTCCAAGGGACTAGCGGGAAACAAGCAGTACTTC
CAWESKGLAGNKQYF
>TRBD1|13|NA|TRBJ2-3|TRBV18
TGTGCCAGCTCCCGGGACAGGGGTGATACGCAGTATTTT
CASSRDRGDTQYF
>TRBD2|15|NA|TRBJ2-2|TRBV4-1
TGCGCCAGCAGCCAAGCAAGCGGGGGAACCGGGGAGCTGTTTTTT
CASSQASGGTGELFF
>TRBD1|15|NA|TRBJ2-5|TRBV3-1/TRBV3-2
TGTGCCAGCAGCCAAGAACAGGGGCCTCAAGAGACCCAGTACTTC
CASSQEQGPQETQYF
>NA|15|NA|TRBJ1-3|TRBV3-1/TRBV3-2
TGTGCCAGCAGCCAAGTAAGCTCGACAGGAAACACCATATATTTT
CASSQVSSTGNTIYF
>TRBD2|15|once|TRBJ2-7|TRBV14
TGTGCCAGCAGCCAAGGGTCAAGCGGGGCTTACGAGCAGTACTTC
CASSQGSSGAYEQYF
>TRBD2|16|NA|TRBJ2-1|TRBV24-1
TGTGCCACCAGTGATCCGACTAGCGGAGTGTACAATGAGCAGTTCTTC
CATSDPTSGVYNEQFF
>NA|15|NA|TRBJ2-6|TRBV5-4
TGTGCCAGCAGCTTGGACCGGGCTGGGGCCAACGTCCTGACTTTC
CASSLDRAGANVLTF
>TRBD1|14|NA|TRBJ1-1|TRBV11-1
TGTGCCAGCGGGACAGGGCGCGGATGGACTGAAGCTTTCTTT
CASGTGRGWTEAFF
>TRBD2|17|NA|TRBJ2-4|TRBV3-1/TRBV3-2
TGTGCCAGCAGCCACGGACTAGCGGGAGTCGACAAAAACATTCAGTACTTC
CASSHGLAGVDKNIQYF
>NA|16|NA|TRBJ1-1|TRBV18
TGTGCCAGCTCACCACCGACGACAGCGTTGAACACTGAAGCTTTCTTT
CASSPPTTALNTEAFF
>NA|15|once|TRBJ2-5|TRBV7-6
TGTGCCAGCAGCTTAGGTGCCAGCCGCCAAGAGACCCAGTACTTC
CASSLGASRQETQYF
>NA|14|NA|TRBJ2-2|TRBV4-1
TGCGCCAGCAATAGCGGCGCGAACACCGGGGAGCTGTTTTTT
CASNSGANTGELFF
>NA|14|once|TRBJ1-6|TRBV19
TGTGCCAGCTCGAGTGACTCCTATAATTCACCCCTCCACTTT
CASSSDSYNSPLHF
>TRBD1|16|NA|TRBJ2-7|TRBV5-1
TGCGCCAGCAGCCAGATTTCCGGGACAGGCCTCTACGAGCAGTACTTC
CASSQISGTGLYEQYF
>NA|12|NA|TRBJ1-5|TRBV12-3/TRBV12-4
TGTGCCAGCAGTCCCCACAATCAGCCCCAGCATTTT
CASSPHNQPQHF
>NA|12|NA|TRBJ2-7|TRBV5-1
TGCGCCAGCAGCCCCTCGGGCTACGAGCAGTACTTC
CASSPSGYEQYF
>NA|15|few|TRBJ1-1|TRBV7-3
TGTGCCAGCAGCTCGACAGGAGGAGATAACACTGAAGCTTTCTTT
CASSSTGGDNTEAFF
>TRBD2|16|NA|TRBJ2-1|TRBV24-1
TGTGCCACCAGTGATTTGCAAACTAGCGGGAACAATGAGCAGTTCTTC
CATSDLQTSGNNEQFF
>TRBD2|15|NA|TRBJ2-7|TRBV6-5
TGTGCCAGCAGTTACTCCCCGGGCGGGAGCTACGAGCAGTACTTC
CASSYSPGGSYEQYF
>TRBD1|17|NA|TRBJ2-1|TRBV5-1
TGCGCCAGCAGCTTGGTCCTAAGGACAGGGGATCCAAATGAGCAGTTCTTC
CASSLVLRTGDPNEQFF
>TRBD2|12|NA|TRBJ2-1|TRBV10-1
TGCGCCAGCAGTGCCCAGCGGGAGGGCCCTCTCTTC
CASSAQREGPLF
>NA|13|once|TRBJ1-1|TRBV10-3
TGTGCCATCAGTGAGCTTTCGGCAGGTGAAGCTTTCTTT
CAISELSAGEAFF
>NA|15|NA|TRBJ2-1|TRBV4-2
TGTGCCAGCAGCTTTTTTAGCGGAGGGGGCAATGAGCAGTTCTTC
CASSFFSGGGNEQFF
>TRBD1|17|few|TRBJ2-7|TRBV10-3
TGTGCCATCAGACCGGGACAGGGAACCGCACGAGCCTACGAGCAGTACTTC
CAIRPGQGTARAYEQYF
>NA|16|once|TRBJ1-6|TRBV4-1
TGCGCCAGCAGCCAAGATGGGCAGGACTATAATTCACCCCTCCACTTT
CASSQDGQDYNSPLHF
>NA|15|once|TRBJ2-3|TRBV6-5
TGTGCCAGCAGTTACGACCATCCCACCACAGATACGCAGTATTTT
CASSYDHPTTDTQYF